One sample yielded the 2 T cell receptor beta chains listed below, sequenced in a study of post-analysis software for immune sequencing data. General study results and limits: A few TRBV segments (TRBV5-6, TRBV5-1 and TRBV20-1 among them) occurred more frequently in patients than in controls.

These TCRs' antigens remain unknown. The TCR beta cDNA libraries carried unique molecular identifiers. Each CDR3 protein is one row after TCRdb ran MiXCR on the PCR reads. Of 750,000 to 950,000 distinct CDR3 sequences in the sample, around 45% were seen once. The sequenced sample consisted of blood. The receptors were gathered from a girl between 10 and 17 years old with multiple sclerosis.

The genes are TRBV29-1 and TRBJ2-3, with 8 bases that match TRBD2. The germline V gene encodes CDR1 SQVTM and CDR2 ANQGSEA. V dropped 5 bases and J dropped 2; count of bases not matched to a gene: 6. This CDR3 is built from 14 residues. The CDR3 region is CSVQTSGPTDTQYF. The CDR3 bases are TGCAGCGTTCAAACTAGCGGTCCCACAGATACGCAGTATTTT.

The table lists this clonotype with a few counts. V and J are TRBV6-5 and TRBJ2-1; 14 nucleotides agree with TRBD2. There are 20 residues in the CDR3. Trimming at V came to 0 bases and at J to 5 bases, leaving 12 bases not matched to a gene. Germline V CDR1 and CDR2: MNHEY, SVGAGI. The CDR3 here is CASSYSSGTSGRKGHNEQFF. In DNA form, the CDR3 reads TGTGCCAGCAGTTACTCGAGCGGGACTAGCGGGAGAAAGGGCCACAATGAGCAGTTCTTC.